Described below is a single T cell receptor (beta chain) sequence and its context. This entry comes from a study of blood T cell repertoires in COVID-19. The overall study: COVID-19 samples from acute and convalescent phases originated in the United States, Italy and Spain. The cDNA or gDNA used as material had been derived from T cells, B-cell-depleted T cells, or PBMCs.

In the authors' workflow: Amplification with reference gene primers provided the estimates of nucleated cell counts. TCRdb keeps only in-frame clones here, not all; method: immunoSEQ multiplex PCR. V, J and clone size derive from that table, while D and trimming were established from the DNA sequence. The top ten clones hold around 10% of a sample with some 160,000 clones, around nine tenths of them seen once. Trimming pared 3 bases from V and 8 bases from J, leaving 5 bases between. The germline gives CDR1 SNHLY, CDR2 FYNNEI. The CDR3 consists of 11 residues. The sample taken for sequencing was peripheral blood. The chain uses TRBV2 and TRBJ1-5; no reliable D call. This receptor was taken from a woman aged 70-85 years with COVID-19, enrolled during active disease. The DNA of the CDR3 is TGTGCCAGCAGTGACCGTGAGCCCCAGCATTTT. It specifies CASSDREPQHF.